These 28 T cell receptor beta chains came from one sample sequenced in a study of identical twins. One entry per CDR3 protein, called by TCRdb with MiXCR from the 5' RACE reads. The sample has 450,000 to 500,000 distinct CDR3 sequences; about 13% are singletons. The sample was also reused in another study, on yellow fever vaccine responses in identical twins.

The material sequenced was CD4+ T cells sorted from blood. These receptors were obtained from a woman aged 18-35 years in good health.

This clonotype was found a few times. The V and J genes are TRBV12-3 or TRBV12-4 and TRBJ2-1; the D is unclear. Between the trimmed V and J ends, which lost 3 bases and 8 bases, there was a span of 17 bases. This CDR3 region has 15 residues. The CDR3 DNA is TGTGCCAGCAGTTTTCGGCCCTCTTGGTCCGATGAGCAGTTCTTC. It specifies CASSFRPSWSDEQFF.

This clonotype came up once. The chain recombines TRBV2 with TRBJ2-3; weak D call: TRBD2 (5 bases). CDR3 length: 11 residues. Per germline, CDR1 SNHLY and CDR2 FYNNEI. The V and J ends lost 4 bases and 9 bases respectively, with 8 bases between them. CDR3 nucleotides: TGTGCCAGCAGTGGCACTAGAACGCAGTATTTT. This gives the protein CASSGTRTQYF.

This chain connects TRBV30 to TRBJ2-7; no firm D call. Germline V lookup: CDR1 GTSNPN, CDR2 SVGIG (reference sequence). The CDR3 length is 13 residues. Trimming shortened V by 2 bases and J by 7 bases, and 15 bases separated the two germline ends. The DNA of the CDR3 is TGTGCCTGGAGTCGGTCTTCCCGCTATGAGCAGTACTTC. Translation: CAWSRSSRYEQYF.

The V gene is TRBV20-1, the J gene TRBJ2-1; D is possibly TRBD2 (6 bases). The CDR3 length is 14 residues. With 0 bases removed from V and 6 bases from J, the gap between germline ends came to 12 bases. Looked up from germline, CDR1 is DFQATT and CDR2 is SNEGSKA (reference sequence). Written as DNA, the CDR3 is TGCAGTGCTAGAGATCCCCTGCGGGGCAATGAGCAGTTCTTC. Translated: CSARDPLRGNEQFF.

The chain recombines TRBV15 with TRBJ2-5; D is ambiguous. The germline gives CDR1 LNHNV, CDR2 YYDKDF (reference sequence). The CDR3 is 14 residues long. The germline V and J ends were trimmed by 4 bases and 5 bases, with 14 bases remaining between them. CDR3 protein: CATSKTSVTETQYF. CDR3 DNA: TGTGCCACCAGCAAAACCTCAGTAACCGAGACCCAGTACTTC.

The V call is TRBV7-9, the J call TRBJ2-7, with D possibly TRBD2 on 7 matching bases. V shed 5 bases and J shed 3 bases, with 17 bases lying between them. This CDR3 contains 15 residues. Germline V lookup: CDR1 SEHNR, CDR2 FQNEAQ (reference sequence). The CDR3 here is CASSPSGGLDYEQYF. The CDR3 nucleotides are TGTGCCAGCAGCCCCTCGGGGGGCCTTGACTACGAGCAGTACTTC.

In its sample, this clonotype was seen many times. The chain carries TRBV5-1 and TRBJ2-1, with D maybe TRBD2 (6 bases). Trimming took 4 bases from V and 0 from J, leaving 11 bases between them. The CDR3 spans 15 residues. Germline V gene data show CDR1 as SGHRS and CDR2 as YFSETQ. CDR3 nucleotide sequence: TGCGCCAGCAGCGAGGAGGGTGGCTCCTACAATGAGCAGTTCTTC. It translates to CASSEEGGSYNEQFF.

V gene TRBV24-1 combines with J gene TRBJ2-3, with TRBD2 matching over 11 bases. V was pared by 3 bases and J by 2 bases, with 15 bases of the junction left unmatched. Germline CDR1 and CDR2: KGHDR and SFDVKD. The CDR3 contains 20 residues. Written as DNA, the CDR3 is TGTGCCACCAGTGATCCCCCTGGCAGGGGACTAGCGGAGAACACAGATACGCAGTATTTT. Translating gives CATSDPPGRGLAENTDTQYF.

This clonotype showed up just a few times. This chain uses TRBV20-1 with TRBJ1-2, with unresolved D. The CDR3 is 10 amino acids. Germline CDR1 is DFQATT and CDR2 is SNEGSKA (reference sequence). V lost 1 base and J lost 11, with 8 bases in between. For the CDR3, the DNA is TGCAGTGCTAGAGTCCCCGGATACACCTTC. Amino acid sequence: CSARVPGYTF.

This clonotype has only a few counts. V is TRBV10-3 and J is TRBJ2-7; D call uncertain. The ends were cut back, 7 bases at V and 1 base at J, with 11 bases in the middle. Germline V gene sequence: CDR1 ENHRY, CDR2 SYGVKD. This CDR3 has 13 amino acids. CDR3 sequence (DNA): TGTGCCATCACCCGTGGCGCTTCCTACGAGCAGTACTTC. Translation: CAITRGASYEQYF.

In this sample, this clonotype turned up a few times. The chain combines TRBV7-9 with TRBJ2-5, with no clear D. Germline V gene lookup returns CDR1 SEHNR and CDR2 FQNEAQ (reference sequence). CDR3 length: 12 amino acids. Trimming stripped 5 bases from V and 5 bases from J, with 9 bases between. The CDR3 protein is CASSVSPETQYF. CDR3 bases: TGTGCCAGCAGCGTCTCTCCGGAGACCCAGTACTTC.

Ten or more counts support this clonotype. The J gene is TRBJ2-7, the V gene TRBV20-1; D not certain. Trimming took 3 bases from V and 6 from J, leaving 15 bases between them. The CDR3 sequence is 13 residues long. Germline V gives CDR1 DFQATT, CDR2 SNEGSKA (reference sequence). The CDR3 nucleotides read TGCAGTGCTAGTCCGCAGGTTCTGGGCGAGCAGTACTTC. Amino acid sequence: CSASPQVLGEQYF.

The sample holds many counts of this clonotype. J is TRBJ2-3 and V is TRBV5-1, with D maybe TRBD2 (6 bases). V was pared by 1 base and J by 1 base, with 10 bases between. Germline CDR1 is SGHRS and CDR2 is YFSETQ. The CDR3 has 15 amino acids. DNA for the CDR3: TGCGCCAGCAGCTTGTCGGGGGAGCGCACAGATACGCAGTATTTT. This codes for CASSLSGERTDTQYF.

In this sample, this clonotype turned up a few times. V is TRBV25-1 and J is TRBJ2-1; tentative D call: TRBD2 (6 bases). Looked up from germline, CDR1 is MGHDK and CDR2 is SYGVNS. The CDR3 runs to 14 residues. Trimming took off 6 bases at V and 8 bases at J, with 17 bases between the two ends. CDR3 nucleotides: TGTGCCAGCAGCCCTGCGGGACTTAGCGATGAGCAGTTCTTC. Its protein is CASSPAGLSDEQFF.

This clonotype turned up a few times. The chain has TRBV12-3 or TRBV12-4 and TRBJ2-7; D possibly corresponds to TRBD1 (6 bases). This CDR3 spans 16 amino acids. V shed 3 bases and J shed 1 base, with 16 bases lying between them. As DNA, the CDR3 is TGTGCCAGCAGTTTGATGGCAGGGGTAGGTTCCTACGAGCAGTACTTC. This encodes CASSLMAGVGSYEQYF.

This chain uses TRBV12-5 with TRBJ2-1; 8 bases line up with TRBD2. The trim removed 4 bases at V and 0 bases at J, leaving 17 bases unmatched. The CDR3 has 20 amino acids. In germline, CDR1 is LGHNT, CDR2 FRNRAP. For the CDR3, the DNA is TGTGCTAGTGGTTACACTAGCGGACACACATACGGGAGCTCCTACAATGAGCAGTTCTTC. Protein product: CASGYTSGHTYGSSYNEQFF.

In DNA, the CDR3 is TGTGCCAGCGGAACGACAGGGCACGGCTCACCCCTCCACTTT. The encoded protein is CASGTTGHGSPLHF. This chain joins TRBV28 and TRBJ1-6, with 7 bases matching TRBD1. V shed 8 bases and J 10 bases; nucleotides not matched to a gene: 11. The CDR3 extends over 14 amino acids. Germline V gene data show CDR1 as MDHEN and CDR2 as SYDVKM.

This clonotype came up a few times. The chain has TRBV29-1 and TRBJ1-2, with 7 bases matching TRBD1. After removal of 0 bases from V and 2 bases from J, the junction contained 3 bases not matched to a gene. There are 14 residues in the CDR3. Germline V gene data show CDR1 as SQVTM and CDR2 as ANQGSEA. CDR3 residues: CSVEDRGMNYGYTF. The DNA of the CDR3 is TGCAGCGTTGAAGACAGGGGGATGAACTATGGCTACACCTTC.

The V call is TRBV7-2, the J call TRBJ1-6; D gene unclear. Trimming stripped 4 bases from V and 0 bases from J, with 16 bases between. The CDR3 is 18 amino acids. CDR1 is SGHTA, CDR2 FQGNSA, per germline. The CDR3 region has the DNA TGTGCCAGCAGCTCGAGTATCGGGAGGAGCTCCTATAATTCACCCCTCCACTTT. Amino acid sequence: CASSSSIGRSSYNSPLHF.

The chain has TRBV2 and TRBJ2-1, with 7 bases identical to TRBD2. V lost 8 bases and J lost 5; bases outside the gene matches: 6. Germline CDR1 reads SNHLY; CDR2 reads FYNNEI. This CDR3 has 13 amino acids. In DNA, the CDR3 is TGTGCCAGCTGTAGGGACTATGACAATGAGCAGTTCTTC. Translation gives CASCRDYDNEQFF. The full variable domain, rest sourced from reference TRBV2 and TRBJ2-1, is EPEVTQTPSHQVTQMGQEVILRCVPISNHLYFYWYRQILGQKVEFLVSFYNNEISEKSEIFDDQFSVERPDGSNFTLKIRSTKLEDSAMYFCASCRDYDNEQFFGPGTRLTVL.

This clonotype was observed a handful of times. V and J are TRBV6-2 or TRBV6-3 and TRBJ2-5, with 8 bases matching TRBD2. CDR3 size: 14 residues. Germline CDR1 is MNHEY and CDR2 is SVGEGT. J lost 4 bases, V lost 2 bases, and 3 bases had no gene match. As DNA, the CDR3 is TGTGCCAGCAGTTACGGCCTAGCGGGAGAGACCCAGTACTTC. This codes for CASSYGLAGETQYF.

The CDR3 sequence: CASRPRSFADTQYF. CDR3 in DNA: TGTGCCAGCCGCCCGCGGAGCTTCGCAGATACGCAGTATTTT. The chain carries TRBV27 and TRBJ2-3; D not resolved. V shed 8 bases and J shed 4 bases, with 16 bases lying between them. The CDR3 contains 14 residues. From germline, CDR1 is MNHEY and CDR2 SMNVEV (reference sequence).

This clonotype has just a few counts. The V gene is TRBV29-1, the J gene TRBJ2-1; D not resolved. This CDR3 is 10 amino acids long. The germline V and J ends were trimmed by 7 bases and 10 bases, with 11 bases remaining between them. Per the germline V gene, CDR1 is SQVTM and CDR2 is ANQGSEA. CDR3: CSGNLGEQFF. CDR3 in DNA: TGCAGCGGCAACTTAGGCGAGCAGTTCTTC.

The chain links TRBV4-1 to TRBJ2-7; a possible D gene is TRBD2 (7 bases). Per the germline V gene, CDR1 is MGHRA and CDR2 is YSYEKL. V was pared by 0 bases and J by 4 bases, with 13 bases between. There are 15 residues in the CDR3. CDR3 DNA sequence: TGCGCCAGCAGCCAAGATCGGGGGGCCTTGTACGAGCAGTACTTC. As protein: CASSQDRGALYEQYF.

This clonotype was counted ten times or more. The chain is built from TRBV5-1 and TRBJ1-4; the match to TRBD1 covers 8 bases. CDR1 is SGHRS, CDR2 YFSETQ, per germline. CDR3 length equals 15 residues. J was trimmed by 13 bases and V by 4 bases; bases with no gene match: 15. The CDR3 loop is CASSGGTGGIPRLFF. CDR3 nucleotides: TGCGCCAGCAGCGGTGGGACAGGCGGGATTCCCCGACTGTTTTTT.

This clonotype was observed a handful of times. This sequence joins TRBV28 and TRBJ2-7; a weak D match, TRBD2 (6 bases). V was pared by 7 bases and J by 2 bases, with 12 bases between. CDR1 and CDR2 (germline): MDHEN, SYDVKM. This CDR3 has 13 residues. This chain's CDR3 is CASTVPGAYEQYF. CDR3 DNA: TGTGCCAGCACCGTCCCGGGGGCCTACGAGCAGTACTTC.

This rearrangement joins TRBV12-3 or TRBV12-4 to TRBJ2-1; maybe TRBD2 (6 bases). V dropped 6 bases and J dropped 12 bases, with 15 bases sitting between them. The CDR3 consists of 12 residues. The CDR3 is CASRRTSPRQFF. The CDR3 nucleotides are TGTGCCAGCAGACGTACTAGCCCCCGGCAGTTCTTC.

This rearrangement joins TRBV20-1 to TRBJ2-1; 11 positions agree with TRBD1. Germline trimming cut 6 bases from V and 7 bases from J; bases unmatched to any gene: 5. CDR3 length: 13 amino acids. CDR1 and CDR2 from the germline V gene are DFQATT and SNEGSKA (reference sequence). In DNA, the CDR3 is TGCAGTGCCCCCGGGACAGGGGGAAATGAGCAGTTCTTC. This gives the protein CSAPGTGGNEQFF.